The 8 T cell receptor beta chains in this list originate from one sample, sequenced in a study of T cells in Graves' hyperthyroidism and ophthalmopathy. Researchers took RNA transcripts and amplified the TCR beta CDR3 regions from them. A first-round RT-PCR of the TCR CDR3 used the HTBI primer set. From the multiplex PCR reads, TCRdb called clonotypes with MiXCR, one entry per CDR3 protein. In the table there are 500,000 or so distinct CDR3 sequences, about 15% of which are singletons. The sample taken for sequencing was blood. The receptors stem from a woman in her thirties with Graves' ophthalmopathy.

This clonotype was seen only a few times. J is TRBJ1-1 and V is TRBV28; D might be TRBD1 (5 bases). There are 12 residues in the CDR3. V was cut by 4 bases and J by 4 bases, with 7 bases left in between. Germline CDR1 and CDR2: MDHEN and SYDVKM. The CDR3 loop is CASSSGFTEAFF. DNA of the CDR3: TGTGCCAGCAGTTCAGGGTTCACTGAAGCTTTCTTT.

This clonotype was observed a few times. The chain has TRBV5-4 and TRBJ2-1; TRBD2 might be the D (6 bases). Germline CDR1 reads SGHNT; CDR2 reads YYREEE (reference sequence). The CDR3 runs to 14 residues. V lost 0 bases and J 5 bases, leaving 9 bases between the germline ends. CDR3 region: CASSLVTGDNEQFF. In DNA, the CDR3 is TGTGCCAGCAGCTTGGTCACGGGGGACAATGAGCAGTTCTTC.

V gene TRBV5-6 combines with J gene TRBJ2-1; possibly TRBD1 for D (7 bases). Germline CDR1 and CDR2: SGHDT and YYEEEE. Trimming left V 3 bases short and J 7 bases short, with 11 bases between. The CDR3 is made up of 13 amino acids. The CDR3, as DNA: TGTGCCAGCAGCTGGCAGGGGGGTAATGAGCAGTTCTTC. Amino acid sequence: CASSWQGGNEQFF.

There are many counts of this clonotype. The gene calls are TRBV3-1 and TRBJ2-7; 7 bases align to TRBD1. The CDR3 totals 15 residues. With V trimmed by 4 bases and J by 3 bases, 9 bases remained unmatched. Germline CDR1 is LGHDT and CDR2 is YNNKEL (reference sequence). The CDR3 protein is CASSLLGQEYYEQYF. CDR3 bases: TGTGCCAGCAGCCTACTTGGACAGGAATACTACGAGCAGTACTTC.

This chain uses TRBV7-3 with TRBJ2-5, with 9 bases matching TRBD2. CDR1 is SGHTA and CDR2 is FQGTGA in the germline V gene. With 5 bases clipped from V and 1 base from J, the junction kept 5 bases outside the gene matches. This CDR3 is built from 15 residues. The CDR3 bases are TGTGCCAGCAGCCAAGGCGGGGGGGTCCAAGAGACCCAGTACTTC. It is translated as CASSQGGGVQETQYF.

V and J are TRBV11-2 and TRBJ2-7; 8 nucleotides match TRBD2. Germline V gene sequence: CDR1 SGHAT, CDR2 FQNNGV. After removal of 3 bases from V and 6 bases from J, the junction contained 10 bases not matched to a gene. The CDR3 runs to 15 residues. CDR3 region: CASSLEGRGGSEQYF. CDR3 nucleotide sequence: TGTGCCAGCAGCTTGGAAGGTCGGGGGGGCTCCGAGCAGTACTTC. Using reference TRBV11-2 and TRBJ2-7 for the parts outside the CDR3, the full variable domain is EAGVAQSPRYKIIEKRQSVAFWCNPISGHATLYWYQQILGQGPKLLIQFQNNGVVDDSQLPKDRFSAERLKGVDSTLKIQPAKLEDSAVYLCASSLEGRGGSEQYFGPGTRLTVT.

V gene TRBV27 combines with J gene TRBJ2-1, with D possibly being TRBD1 or TRBD2 (5 bases each). Per germline, CDR1 MNHEY and CDR2 SMNVEV (reference sequence). This CDR3 is built from 18 residues. V gave up 5 bases and J gave up 2 bases, with 22 bases separating them. DNA for the CDR3: TGTGCCAGCAGTCAGACGTTACCCGGGACGGGGCCCTACAATGAGCAGTTCTTC. Amino acids: CASSQTLPGTGPYNEQFF.

This clonotype was picked up many times. The chain combines TRBV13 with TRBJ1-1; D not certain. Germline loops: CDR1 PRHDT, CDR2 FYEKMQ (reference sequence). The CDR3 runs to 13 residues. The germline V and J ends were trimmed by 1 base and 9 bases, with 12 bases remaining between them. The CDR3 region is CASSLEPSRQAFF. The CDR3 coding sequence is TGTGCCAGCAGCTTAGAACCTAGCAGGCAAGCTTTCTTT.